The rows below give T cell receptor beta chains drawn from one sample of a study of prognosis after radiotherapy for stage I lung cancer. TCRdb reanalysed the multiplex PCR reads using MiXCR and keeps one entry per CDR3 protein. Of approximately 13,000 distinct CDR3 sequences listed, 31% are singletons. Sequencing used PBMCs, obtained before or after stereotactic body radiation therapy (not recorded which). Receptors were obtained from a donor aged 50 or older with non-small cell lung cancer. Each CDR3 is given with its conserved first and last residue. D genes are given only for firm matches. Expanded clones are given a class, and other clones once, few, many or no size at all.

cdr3_aa,cdr3_nt,d_call,v_call,j_call,clone_size
CASSLRADYEQYF,TGTGCCAGCAGCCTCCGAGCGGACTACGAGCAGTACTTC,NA,TRBV7-3,TRBJ2-7,many
CASSLRREGLYEQYF,TGTGCCAGCAGCTTGCGGCGGGAGGGCCTTTACGAGCAGTACTTC,TRBD2,TRBV5-4,TRBJ2-7,many
CASSAPNSPLHFGNEQFF,NA,NA,TRBV9,TRBJ2-1,NA
CSASSGGGEETQYF,TGCAGTGCTAGTAGTGGAGGGGGAGAAGAGACCCAGTACTTC,NA,TRBV20-1,TRBJ2-5,many
CATSDRLAGGSSTDTQYF,TGTGCCACCAGTGATCGACTAGCGGGAGGTTCTAGCACAGATACGCAGTATTTT,TRBD2,TRBV24-1,TRBJ2-3,many
CASSHREALTGELFF,TGTGCCAGCAGCCACCGGGAGGCCCTAACCGGGGAGCTGTTTTTT,TRBD2,TRBV5-4,TRBJ2-2,many
CASSPGGAGANVLTF,TGTGCCAGCTCACCGGGGGGCGCTGGGGCCAACGTCCTGACTTTC,NA,TRBV18,TRBJ2-6,NA
CASSRQASRTGELFF,TGTGCCAGTAGCAGACAGGCCTCGAGGACCGGGGAGCTGTTTTTT,NA,TRBV19,TRBJ2-2,many
CSVSTVEGNTIYF,TGCAGCGTTTCTACAGTAGAAGGAAACACCATATATTTT,NA,TRBV29-1,TRBJ1-3,many
CASSQATNGVRGYEQYF,TGCGCCAGCAGCCAAGCTACCAATGGGGTCCGGGGGTACGAGCAGTACTTC,NA,TRBV4-1,TRBJ2-7,many